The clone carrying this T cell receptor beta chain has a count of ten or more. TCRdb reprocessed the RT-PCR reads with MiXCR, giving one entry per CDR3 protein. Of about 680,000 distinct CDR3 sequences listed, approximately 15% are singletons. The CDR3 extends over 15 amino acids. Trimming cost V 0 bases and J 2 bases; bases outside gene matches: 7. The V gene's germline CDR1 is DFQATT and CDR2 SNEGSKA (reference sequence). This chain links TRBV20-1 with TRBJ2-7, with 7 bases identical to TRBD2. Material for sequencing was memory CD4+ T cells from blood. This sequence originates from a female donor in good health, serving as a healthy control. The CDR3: CSARDPAGPTYEQYF. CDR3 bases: TGCAGTGCTAGAGACCCAGCGGGACCTACCTACGAGCAGTACTTC.